The 20 T cell receptor beta chains in this list originate from one sample, sequenced in a study of post-analysis software for immune sequencing data. These receptors are not linked to any known antigen. Findings and limits, study-wide: Included in a set of about five TRBV segments more frequent in patients than controls were TRBV5-6, TRBV5-1 and TRBV20-1.

Unique molecular identifiers were built into the TCR beta cDNA libraries. Via MiXCR, TCRdb re-called the PCR reads, giving one row per CDR3 protein. Among about 620,000 distinct CDR3 sequences listed, about 40% were seen once. The source material was blood. These receptors all come from a girl aged 5 to 17 with multiple sclerosis.

The V and J genes are TRBV7-2 and TRBJ2-3; possibly TRBD2 for D (6 bases). V lost 5 bases and J lost 6, with 15 bases in between. From germline, CDR1 is SGHTA and CDR2 FQGNSA. The CDR3 loop spans 14 amino acids. In nucleotides, the CDR3 is TGTGCCAGCAGCCCGGGACTCGGAAAGGATACGCAGTATTTT. The encoded protein is CASSPGLGKDTQYF.

This clonotype was seen a few times. The rearrangement uses TRBV13 and TRBJ2-2; D gene uncertain. The CDR3 consists of 14 residues. Per the germline V gene, CDR1 is PRHDT and CDR2 is FYEKMQ (reference sequence). V lost 4 bases to trimming and J lost 1 base, with 7 bases between them. CDR3: CASSSDWNTGELFF. CDR3 sequence (DNA): TGTGCCAGCAGCTCAGACTGGAACACCGGGGAGCTGTTTTTT.

This clonotype has only a few counts. The V gene is TRBV6-6, the J gene TRBJ1-1; D gene uncertain. This CDR3 has 14 residues. The germline CDR1 and CDR2 sequences are MNHNY and SVGAGI (reference sequence). Trimming cost V 8 bases and J 5 bases, with 18 bases left between them. CDR3 nucleotides: TGTGCCAGCCCACCCCCGGAGGGAGATACTGAAGCTTTCTTT. It specifies CASPPPEGDTEAFF.

The V and J genes are TRBV4-2 and TRBJ1-2; D might be TRBD1 (5 bases). This CDR3 is 17 amino acids long. Deletions cut 1 base from V and 2 bases from J, with 17 bases between. Germline V gives CDR1 LGHNA, CDR2 YNFKEQ. CDR3 protein: CASSQGPRGAGNYGYTF. The CDR3, as DNA: TGTGCCAGCAGCCAAGGACCCCGTGGGGCAGGGAACTATGGCTACACCTTC.

In this sample, this clonotype turned up a few times. J is TRBJ2-7 and V is TRBV7-8; D uncertain. The CDR3 consists of 14 residues. Germline values: CDR1 SGHVS, CDR2 FQNEAQ. Trimming took 4 bases from V and 5 from J, leaving 15 bases between them. The CDR3 DNA reads as TGTGCCAGCAGCTCCCGTTTAGATGGGAACGAGCAGTACTTC. This translates into CASSSRLDGNEQYF.

The chain combines TRBV7-9 with TRBJ1-1; possible D gene TRBD1, 5 bases. Germline CDR1 reads SEHNR; CDR2 reads FQNEAQ (reference sequence). Trimming shortened V by 0 bases and J by 1 base, and 9 bases separated the two germline ends. The CDR3 spans 15 residues. The chain's CDR3 is CASSLAGQGNTEAFF. CDR3 coding DNA: TGTGCCAGCAGCTTAGCCGGGCAGGGGAACACTGAAGCTTTCTTT.

The rearrangement links TRBV12-3 or TRBV12-4 to TRBJ1-2, with 8 bases that match TRBD1. V was pared by 7 bases and J by 3 bases, with 10 bases of the junction left unmatched. The CDR3 sequence is 15 residues long. CDR3 nucleotides: TGTGCCAGCACCTTTTCGACAGGGGCCCACTATGGCTACACCTTC. Amino acids: CASTFSTGAHYGYTF.

This clonotype has just a few counts. CDR3 DNA: TGTGCCAGCAGCTTAGCTAGCTCTGGGGCCAACGTCCTGACTTTC. This sequence encodes CASSLASSGANVLTF. The rearrangement uses TRBV7-9 and TRBJ2-6; D unresolved. Per germline, CDR1 SEHNR and CDR2 FQNEAQ (reference sequence). The V and J ends lost 0 bases and 0 bases respectively, with 3 bases between them. The CDR3 runs 15 residues.

The CDR3 DNA reads as TGCAGTGCTAGTAGATTCGGGACAGAGAACACTGAAGCTTTCTTT. It specifies CSASRFGTENTEAFF. The chain employs TRBV20-1 and TRBJ1-1; 7 bases map to TRBD1. This CDR3 region has 15 residues. V was pared by 3 bases and J by 1 base, with 8 bases of the junction left unmatched. CDR1 and CDR2 from the germline V gene are DFQATT and SNEGSKA (reference sequence).

DNA of the CDR3: TGCAGCGTTGACGGTACGGGACGTTCCGACTACGAGCAGTACTTC. Translated: CSVDGTGRSDYEQYF. This chain joins TRBV29-1 and TRBJ2-4, with D perhaps matching TRBD1 or TRBD2 (5 bases each). The tail of the sequence fits TRBJ2-7 better, so the J call may be wrong. The CDR3 is 15 residues long. Germline V lookup: CDR1 SQVTM, CDR2 ANQGSEA.

This chain uses TRBV10-3 with TRBJ2-7; TRBD2 aligns across 8 bases. The CDR3 runs to 18 residues. Germline V gene data show CDR1 as ENHRY and CDR2 as SYGVKD. J lost 1 base, V lost 2 bases, and 13 bases had no gene match. The CDR3 DNA sequence: TGTGCCATCAGTGAGGAGAGGGTCGGCGGGGGGTCTTCCTACGAGCAGTACTTC. The encoded protein is CAISEERVGGGSSYEQYF.

This clonotype was seen repeatedly, ten times or more. The rearrangement links TRBV4-1 to TRBJ1-2; perhaps TRBD1 as D (6 bases). Germline values: CDR1 MGHRA, CDR2 YSYEKL. With 0 bases removed from V and 7 bases from J, the gap between germline ends came to 12 bases. The CDR3 runs 14 residues. CDR3 sequence: CASSQDLTGSGYTF. The CDR3 DNA reads as TGCGCCAGCAGCCAAGATCTGACAGGATCTGGCTACACCTTC.

This clonotype was found many times. The chain carries TRBV7-2 and TRBJ2-3; D is ambiguous. This CDR3 has 14 residues. Germline V CDR1 and CDR2: SGHTA, FQGNSA. V was trimmed by 1 base and J by 4 bases, leaving 9 bases between them. The CDR3 sequence: CASSLVRAADTQYF. CDR3 sequence (DNA): TGTGCCAGCAGCTTAGTAAGGGCCGCAGATACGCAGTATTTT.

J is TRBJ1-1 and V is TRBV9; D not resolved. V lost 0 bases and J lost 4, with 10 bases in between. Germline V gene lookup returns CDR1 SGDLS and CDR2 YYNGEE. This CDR3 has 14 amino acids. In nucleotides, the CDR3 is TGTGCCAGCAGCGTAGATTGGGGATCCACTGAAGCTTTCTTT. Protein: CASSVDWGSTEAFF.

V is TRBV7-9 and J is TRBJ2-1; 7 bases fit TRBD2. V shed 7 bases and J 1 base; nucleotides not matched to a gene: 7. The CDR3 has 15 residues. The V gene's germline CDR1 is SEHNR and CDR2 FQNEAQ (reference sequence). CDR3 coding DNA: TGTGCCAGCACCGACGGCGGGAGATCCTACAATGAGCAGTTCTTC. Its translation: CASTDGGRSYNEQFF.

On this clonotype: A clone one base away is much larger, so this may be a read error. V and J are TRBV6-4 and TRBJ2-1; either TRBD1 or TRBD2 may supply D (5 bases each). V was trimmed by 5 bases and J by 13 bases, leaving 18 bases between them. The germline V gene has CDR1 MRHNA and CDR2 SNTAGT. The CDR3 spans 13 residues. The CDR3 nucleotides are TGTGCCAGCAGTTCGGGACCCCAAGAGACCCAGTTCTTC. Encoded protein: CASSSGPQETQFF.

This clonotype was found a few times. This rearrangement joins TRBV6-6 to TRBJ1-5; D remains unclear. Germline V gene data show CDR1 as MNHNY and CDR2 as SVGAGI (reference sequence). With 6 bases removed from V and 0 bases from J, the gap between germline ends came to 15 bases. This CDR3 comprises 16 residues. CDR3 DNA: TGTGCCAGCAGGGCCAGGCAGAACCCTAGCAATCAGCCCCAGCATTTT. This gives the protein CASRARQNPSNQPQHF.

The chain has TRBV29-1 and TRBJ2-4; 8 bases fit TRBD1. The J call may be wrong; the DNA end is better matched by TRBJ2-5. CDR3 length: 12 amino acids. Germline V gene lookup returns CDR1 SQVTM and CDR2 ANQGSEA. The CDR3 spells CSVLQGGETQYF. The DNA for the CDR3 is TGCAGCGTTTTACAGGGGGGAGAGACCCAGTACTTC.

V gene TRBV5-1 combines with J gene TRBJ2-7; D is possibly TRBD2 (5 bases). Germline-derived CDR1 and CDR2 are SGHRS and YFSETQ. The CDR3 length is 16 residues. V was shortened by 4 bases and J by 3 bases, with 20 bases between the two germline ends. For the CDR3, the DNA is TGCGCCAGCAGCCAGAACCAGCGGTACGGCCACTACGAGCAGTACTTC. This translates into CASSQNQRYGHYEQYF.

To note about this clonotype: A much larger clone lies a single base off, so this may be a read error. The chain combines TRBV12-3 or TRBV12-4 with TRBJ2-1; D remains ambiguous. The CDR3 covers 15 residues. The CDR3 protein is CASSLGPSSYSEQFF. The CDR3 DNA reads TGTGCCAGCAGTTTAGGACCCAGCTCCTACAGTGAGCAGTTCTTC.